The 21 T cell receptor beta chains below were found in one sample sequenced in a study of blood T cells in healthy people across ages. Together with a sample-barcoded 5' primer, a J-beta primer mix was included in a second PCR lasting about 6 to 12 cycles. TCRdb used MiXCR to reprocess the 5' RACE reads, holding one entry per CDR3 protein. The sample contains about 280,000 distinct CDR3 sequences, 27% of which appear only once. The sequencing input was blood. The receptors derive from a woman in her 70s in good health.

The chain links TRBV12-3 or TRBV12-4 to TRBJ2-3; weak D call: TRBD2 (6 bases). The CDR3 consists of 14 residues. V dropped 8 bases and J dropped 3 bases, with 15 bases sitting between them. The CDR3: CASSSGTQTDTQYF. The CDR3 bases are TGTGCCAGCTCATCCGGGACTCAAACAGATACGCAGTATTTT.

Many counts were recorded for this clonotype. The V gene is TRBV29-1, the J gene TRBJ2-7, with D hard to call. V lost 2 bases and J 3 bases, leaving 5 bases between the germline ends. Germline CDR1 reads SQVTM; CDR2 reads ANQGSEA. CDR3 length: 11 amino acids. The CDR3: CSVEHGYEQYF. Here the CDR3 DNA reads TGCAGCGTTGAACACGGCTACGAGCAGTACTTC.

Ten or more counts support this clonotype. The gene calls are TRBV2 and TRBJ1-1, with a possible D match to TRBD1 (6 bases). CDR1 SNHLY and CDR2 FYNNEI come from the germline V gene. This CDR3 region has 12 residues. V lost 2 bases, J lost 11 bases, and 12 bases lay in between. The CDR3, as DNA: TGTGCCAGCAGTGAAACAGGGTTGGGCGCTTTCTTT. Translating gives CASSETGLGAFF.

This rearrangement joins TRBV4-2 to TRBJ1-1; TRBD1 aligns across 7 bases. The CDR3 is made up of 14 amino acids. Trimming cost V 5 bases and J 2 bases; bases outside gene matches: 5. Germline V gene sequence: CDR1 LGHNA, CDR2 YNFKEQ. The CDR3 here is CASSVGQSNTEAFF. CDR3 in DNA: TGTGCCAGCAGCGTGGGACAGTCAAACACTGAAGCTTTCTTT.

The V gene is TRBV20-1, the J gene TRBJ2-7; 9 nucleotides line up with TRBD2. This CDR3 spans 14 amino acids. Germline trimming cut 3 bases from V and 3 bases from J; bases unmatched to any gene: 6. Germline CDR1 is DFQATT and CDR2 is SNEGSKA (reference sequence). The CDR3 DNA follows: TGCAGTGCTAGGGGTAGCGGGAGCATCTACGAGCAGTACTTC. This codes for CSARGSGSIYEQYF.

This clonotype was counted between two and nine times. The V gene is TRBV7-9, the J gene TRBJ2-3; 10 positions match TRBD2. Germline loops: CDR1 SEHNR, CDR2 FQNEAQ (reference sequence). The length of the CDR3 is 16 residues. Trimming cost V 2 bases and J 1 base; bases outside gene matches: 3. For the CDR3, the DNA is TGTGCCAGCAGCTTACTGGGGACTAGCGGCACAGATACGCAGTATTTT. As protein: CASSLLGTSGTDTQYF.

This rearrangement joins TRBV5-1 to TRBJ1-1; 7 nucleotides align to TRBD1. V gave up 7 bases and J gave up 3 bases; unmatched junction bases: 9. The germline CDR1 and CDR2 sequences are SGHRS and YFSETQ. CDR3 length: 14 residues. The CDR3 is CASVRQGGDTEAFF. Written as DNA, the CDR3 is TGCGCCAGCGTTCGACAGGGAGGCGACACTGAAGCTTTCTTT.

This clonotype was seen more than once but under ten times. The CDR3 coding sequence is TGCAGCGTTGAACCGCGGGACAGGGGATTGGAGACCCAGTACTTC. Translating it yields CSVEPRDRGLETQYF. This chain uses TRBV29-1 with TRBJ2-5; 10 bases are shared with TRBD1. From germline, CDR1 is SQVTM and CDR2 ANQGSEA. The CDR3 is made up of 15 amino acids. The V and J ends lost 2 bases and 5 bases, in that order; junction bases with no gene match: 8.

The V and J genes are TRBV7-8 and TRBJ2-3, with D possibly being TRBD2 (6 bases). The V gene lost 7 bases and the J gene lost 5 bases, with 16 bases spanning the gap. The CDR3 sequence is 14 residues long. Germline V gives CDR1 SGHVS, CDR2 FQNEAQ. The CDR3 is CASTFSGSGDTQYF. In DNA form, the CDR3 reads TGTGCCAGCACCTTCAGCGGGTCGGGAGATACGCAGTATTTT. Drawing the rest from reference TRBV7-8 and TRBJ2-3, the complete variable domain is GAGVSQSPRYKVAKRGQDVALRCDPISGHVSLFWYQQALGQGPEFLTYFQNEAQLDKSGLPSDRFFAERPEGSVSTLKIQRTQQEDSAVYLCASTFSGSGDTQYFGPGTRLTVL.

The table lists this clonotype with many counts. The chain joins TRBV12-3 or TRBV12-4 to TRBJ2-3; 8 bases are shared with TRBD2. J was trimmed by 5 bases and V by 1 base; bases with no gene match: 14. This CDR3 contains 18 residues. Here the CDR3 DNA reads TGTGCCAGCAGTTTAGACCCCCCGGCTAGCGGGTATCAAGATACGCAGTATTTT. Protein product: CASSLDPPASGYQDTQYF.

This clonotype was observed a few times. This rearrangement joins TRBV12-5 to TRBJ1-3; D unresolved. V dropped 3 bases and J dropped 16 bases, with 31 bases sitting between them. Germline V gene data show CDR1 as LGHNT and CDR2 as FRNRAP. The CDR3 totals 17 residues. This CDR3 reads CASGFVTDTIAGNIMYF. In DNA, the CDR3 is TGTGCTAGTGGTTTCGTGACCGACACGATAGCTGGAAACATCATGTATTTT.

This clonotype was seen only a few times. The chain joins TRBV2 to TRBJ2-6; 7 nucleotides agree with TRBD2. The CDR3 extends over 15 amino acids. Trimming cost V 6 bases and J 2 bases; bases outside gene matches: 4. The germline gives CDR1 SNHLY, CDR2 FYNNEI. The CDR3 reads CASSQSGTGANVLTF. The CDR3 DNA reads TGTGCCAGCAGCCAAAGCGGGACTGGGGCCAACGTCCTGACTTTC.

This clonotype turned up a few times. At one of its ends the junction is not consistent with the germline gene, which may arise from a read error. The chain employs TRBV9 and TRBJ2-1; TRBD2 aligns across 8 bases. Per germline, CDR1 SGDLS and CDR2 YYNGEE. The CDR3 extends over 15 amino acids. CDR3 amino acids: CASSVRAGVFSEQLF. The CDR3 nucleotides are TGTGCCAGCAGCGTAAGAGCGGGAGTCTTCAGCGAGCAGCTCTTC.

The chain couples TRBV25-1 to TRBJ1-6; D is uncertain. V lost 3 bases, J lost 12 bases, and 15 bases lay in between. The germline V gene has CDR1 MGHDK and CDR2 SYGVNS. This CDR3 is 14 amino acids long. In nucleotides, the CDR3 is TGTGCCAGCAGTGAGGGAGGGATTGGAAGACCCCTCCACTTT. Translating it yields CASSEGGIGRPLHF.

This clonotype was counted between two and nine times. The V and J genes are TRBV20-1 and TRBJ2-7; D gene uncertain. Germline V CDR1 and CDR2: DFQATT, SNEGSKA (reference sequence). The CDR3 sequence is 15 residues long. V was cut by 5 bases and J by 5 bases, with 22 bases left in between. The CDR3 DNA is TGCAGTGCTGTAGGTGCGCCCCCCACGGGCCACGAGCAGTACTTC. It yields the protein CSAVGAPPTGHEQYF.

This clonotype was picked up a small number of times. The rearrangement uses TRBV28 and TRBJ2-5, with D perhaps matching TRBD1 (6 bases). The tail of the sequence fits TRBJ2-1 better, so the J call may be wrong. Germline V gives CDR1 MDHEN, CDR2 SYDVKM. The CDR3 contains 12 residues. Written as DNA, the CDR3 is TGTGCCAGCAGTTTCAGGGGTCCTGAGCAGTTCTTC. Translation: CASSFRGPEQFF.

This clonotype was observed a few times. The chain couples TRBV3-1 to TRBJ2-7; the match to TRBD2 covers 7 bases. The CDR3 totals 15 residues. Looked up from germline, CDR1 is LGHDT and CDR2 is YNNKEL (reference sequence). Germline trimming cut 0 bases from V and 3 bases from J; bases unmatched to any gene: 5. The CDR3 reads CASSQDSASGYEQYF. The CDR3 nucleotides are TGTGCCAGCAGCCAAGATAGTGCTAGCGGCTACGAGCAGTACTTC.

The chain couples TRBV7-6 to TRBJ2-5, with 10 bases matching TRBD1. The length of the CDR3 is 16 residues. Germline CDR1 is SGHVS and CDR2 is FNYEAQ. Losses at the gene ends were 5 bases for V and 5 bases for J; bases not matched to a gene: 11. CDR3 nucleotides: TGTGCCAGCAGCCCCGGGGACAGGGGTATAAAGGAGACCCAGTACTTC. The encoded protein is CASSPGDRGIKETQYF.

This clonotype was picked up a small number of times. The chain couples TRBV10-2 to TRBJ1-2, with 7 bases identical to TRBD1. The CDR3 covers 12 residues. Unmatched junction bases numbered 2, after V lost 6 bases and J lost 4 bases. Germline assignment: CDR1 WSHSY and CDR2 SAAADI. DNA of the CDR3: TGCGCCAGCAGGGGGACAGCCTATGGCTACACCTTC. The encoded protein is CASRGTAYGYTF.

The rearrangement joins TRBV18 to TRBJ1-1, with no clear D. CDR3 length: 15 amino acids. Germline CDR1 is KGHSH and CDR2 is LQKENI. The V end lost 2 bases, the J end lost 1 base, and 11 bases lay between the germline ends. CDR3 coding DNA: TGTGCCAGCTCACCAATTGGCGGAGGGAACACTGAAGCTTTCTTT. Protein product: CASSPIGGGNTEAFF.

This clonotype was counted once. The chain carries TRBV18 and TRBJ2-1; 13 bases fit TRBD2. This CDR3 is 16 amino acids long. V shed 2 bases, J shed 8 bases, and the junction held 6 bases outside the gene matches. The germline CDR1 and CDR2 sequences are KGHSH and LQKENI. CDR3 DNA sequence: TGTGCCAGCTCACCATGGACCGGACTAGCGGGAGATGAGCAGTTCTTC. Its protein product is CASSPWTGLAGDEQFF. The full variable domain, with the rest looked up from reference TRBV18 and TRBJ2-1, is NAGVMQNPRHLVRRRGQEARLRCSPMKGHSHVYWYRQLPEEGLKFMVYLQKENIIDESGMPKERFSAEFPKEGPSILRIQQVVRGDSAAYFCASSPWTGLAGDEQFFGPGTRLTVL.